Below, 11 T cell receptor beta chains from the same sample are listed, as sequenced in a study of OX40 agonist ivuxolimab in advanced cancers. Method: immunoSEQ multiplex PCR; TCRdb's copy keeps in-frame clones and lacks some. This table has some 70,000 clones, about 92% appearing once. The specimen comprised CD4+ or CD8+ T cells sorted from blood, sampled in a trial of the OX40 agonist ivuxolimab. Receptor source: an adult with an advanced solid tumor such as melanoma, head and neck, liver or kidney cancer.

J is TRBJ2-5 and V is TRBV4-1; perhaps TRBD2 as D (6 bases). Between the trimmed V and J ends, which lost 5 bases and 4 bases, there was a span of 20 bases. The CDR3 consists of 16 residues. Germline V gives CDR1 MGHRA, CDR2 YSYEKL. As DNA, the CDR3 is TGCGCCAGCAGCTCCCTCGTGGCGCAGGGAGGAGAGACCCAGTACTTC. This sequence encodes CASSSLVAQGGETQYF.

This clone is labeled as medium-sized. The CDR3 nucleotides read TGTGCCAGCCTACGGGACAGGGCCGATAATTCACCCCTCCACTTT. It encodes CASLRDRADNSPLHF. V is TRBV6-1 and J is TRBJ1-6, with 9 nucleotides matching TRBD1. CDR3 length: 15 amino acids. V was clipped by 8 bases and J by 5 bases; unmatched bases: 7. Germline-derived CDR1 and CDR2 are MNHNS and SASEGT.

The rearrangement uses TRBV7-6 and TRBJ1-1; the D gene is possibly TRBD1 (6 bases). Germline V gene sequence: CDR1 SGHVS, CDR2 FNYEAQ. The CDR3 consists of 18 residues. V lost 0 bases and J lost 0, with 17 bases in between. The CDR3 DNA is TGTGCCAGCAGCTTAGCGATACAGGGAGCGGGGATGAACACTGAAGCTTTCTTT. Translating gives CASSLAIQGAGMNTEAFF.

The chain joins TRBV5-6 to TRBJ2-7; 8 nucleotides line up with TRBD2. J was trimmed by 0 bases and V by 4 bases; bases with no gene match: 9. Germline V gene data show CDR1 as SGHDT and CDR2 as YYEEEE. CDR3 length equals 16 residues. CDR3 loop: CASSPGGGIFSYEQYF. CDR3 sequence (DNA): TGTGCCAGCAGCCCGGGAGGGGGGATTTTCTCCTACGAGCAGTACTTC.

On this clone itself: At the DNA level, this CDR3 is encoded by other sequences in the same sample as well. V is TRBV4-1 and J is TRBJ1-2; 10 bases match TRBD1. Germline V lookup: CDR1 MGHRA, CDR2 YSYEKL. The CDR3 is 15 amino acids. The junction had 6 bases not matched to a gene; V was cut back by 4 bases and J by 4 bases. CDR3 coding DNA: TGCGCCAGCAGCCGCCGGGACAGGGGAGGCTATGGCTACACCTTC. Encoded protein: CASSRRDRGGYGYTF.

This clone showed up just a few times. The chain combines TRBV6-1 with TRBJ1-1; TRBD1 is a possible D gene (6 bases). Germline V gene data show CDR1 as MNHNS and CDR2 as SASEGT. The CDR3 spans 17 residues. The V end was cut by 2 bases, the J end by 2 bases, with 18 bases between. CDR3 bases: TGTGCCAGCAGTGAACACGGTGCAGGACAGTTAAACACTGAAGCTTTCTTT. It specifies CASSEHGAGQLNTEAFF.

This clone has only a few counts. The chain joins TRBV20-1 to TRBJ1-1, with D possibly matching TRBD1 (5 bases). The CDR3 has 10 amino acids. Germline V gene sequence: CDR1 DFQATT, CDR2 SNEGSKA (reference sequence). Trimming left V 5 bases short and J 13 bases short, with 14 bases between. CDR3 DNA: TGCAGTGCTCGGGGGATGGTTGGTTTCTTT. Translated: CSARGMVGFF.

This chain connects TRBV20-1 to TRBJ2-7; weak D call: TRBD2 (5 bases). The CDR3 contains 11 residues. Germline loops: CDR1 DFQATT, CDR2 SNEGSKA (reference sequence). Trimming stripped 2 bases from V and 9 bases from J, with 11 bases between. The CDR3 loop reads CSARNQAGQYF. DNA for the CDR3: TGCAGTGCTAGAAACCAGGCGGGGCAGTACTTC.

The rearrangement joins TRBV2 to TRBJ2-5, with a tentative D call TRBD1 (6 bases). The CDR3 totals 15 residues. Per germline, CDR1 SNHLY and CDR2 FYNNEI. Deletions cut 5 bases from V and 5 bases from J, with 18 bases between. DNA for the CDR3: TGTGCCAGCAGTAACAGGGTTAGAACCTGGGAGACCCAGTACTTC. It translates to CASSNRVRTWETQYF.

This clone showed up just once. The V call is TRBV2, the J call TRBJ1-2, with D perhaps TRBD1 (6 bases). CDR1 is SNHLY and CDR2 is FYNNEI in the germline V gene. The CDR3 contains 13 residues. With 7 bases removed from V and 4 bases from J, the gap between germline ends came to 13 bases. For the CDR3, the DNA is TGTGCCAGCAAGGGGGGGCCGGTCTATGGCTACACCTTC. It specifies CASKGGPVYGYTF.

V usage is TRBV5-4 and J usage is TRBJ2-3; D is undetermined. V was cut by 0 bases and J by 0 bases, with 5 bases left in between. Germline V gene sequence: CDR1 SGHNT, CDR2 YYREEE (reference sequence). This CDR3 spans 14 amino acids. CDR3 sequence reads: CASSLVTSTDTQYF. CDR3 DNA: TGTGCCAGCAGCTTGGTTACTAGCACAGATACGCAGTATTTT.